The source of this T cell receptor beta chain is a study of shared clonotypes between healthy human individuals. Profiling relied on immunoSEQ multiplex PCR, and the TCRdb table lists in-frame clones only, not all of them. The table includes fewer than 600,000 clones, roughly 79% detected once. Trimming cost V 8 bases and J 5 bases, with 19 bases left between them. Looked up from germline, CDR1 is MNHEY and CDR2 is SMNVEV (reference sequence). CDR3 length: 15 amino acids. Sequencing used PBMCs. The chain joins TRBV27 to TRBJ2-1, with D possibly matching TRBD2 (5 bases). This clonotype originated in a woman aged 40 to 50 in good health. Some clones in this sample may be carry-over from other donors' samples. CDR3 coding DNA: TGTGCCAGCCGACCCTCGGGGTACGCCGACAATGAGCAGTTCTTC. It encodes CASRPSGYADNEQFF.